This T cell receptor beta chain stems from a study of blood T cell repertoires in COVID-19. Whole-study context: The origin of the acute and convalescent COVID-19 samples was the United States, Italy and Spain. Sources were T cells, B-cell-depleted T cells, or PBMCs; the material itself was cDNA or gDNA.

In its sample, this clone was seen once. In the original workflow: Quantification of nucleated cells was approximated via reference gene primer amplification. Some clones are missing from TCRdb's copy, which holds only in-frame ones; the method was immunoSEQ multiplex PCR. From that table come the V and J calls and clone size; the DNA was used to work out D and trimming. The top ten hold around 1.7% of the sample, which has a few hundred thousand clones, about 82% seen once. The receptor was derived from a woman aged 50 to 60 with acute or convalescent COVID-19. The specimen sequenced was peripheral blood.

The CDR3 DNA follows: TGCAGCGTTGAGGGTGGGAGGCCCTCCTACAATGAGCAGTTCTTC. Translating gives CSVEGGRPSYNEQFF. The chain carries TRBV29-1 and TRBJ2-1, with D possibly TRBD2 on 6 matching bases. V was clipped by 3 bases and J by 0 bases, with 12 bases between them. Germline loops: CDR1 SQVTM, CDR2 ANQGSEA. The CDR3 consists of 15 residues.